This TCR beta chain emerged from a study of T-cell memory formation after mild COVID-19. Study conclusions and caveats: CD4+ contracting clones lay mainly in CM and EM, CD8+ ones in EMRA. Nothing confirmed that second-wave clones peaking on day 37 were specific for SARS-CoV-2.

TCRdb reanalysed the 5' RACE reads using MiXCR and keeps one entry per CDR3 protein. The table has hundreds of thousands of distinct CDR3 sequences, approximately 19% seen once. With regard to this clonotype: Its antigen is unknown.

Trimming stripped 0 bases from V and 4 bases from J, with 14 bases between. CDR1 is LGHNA and CDR2 is YSLEER in the germline V gene. The CDR3 spans 16 residues. This chain connects TRBV4-3 to TRBJ2-3, with D uncertain. Sequences were obtained from PBMCs or a T cell subset sorted from them (not recorded which). This receptor was obtained from a man between 18 and 29 years old who had mild COVID-19 (a few samples of this study predate the infection). Cell type and time point are not known. CDR3 nucleotides: TGCGCCAGCAGCCAAGAAAGTACGATGGGCTCAGATACGCAGTATTTT. Translation gives CASSQESTMGSDTQYF.